The source of this T cell receptor beta chain is a study of blood T cell repertoires in COVID-19. This CDR3 is built from 16 residues. With 0 bases removed from V and 0 bases from J, the gap between germline ends came to 11 bases. Germline V CDR1 and CDR2: LGHNA, YNFKEQ. This clone was counted once. Original data processing: Estimated nucleated cell counts came from reference gene primer amplification. TCRdb's copy holds only in-frame clones and misses some; the assay was immunoSEQ multiplex PCR. That table gives V, J and clone size, and the DNA gave D and trimming. The sample holds approximately 290,000 clones; 89% are singletons and the top ten take around 12%.

This clonotype was obtained from an older woman with acute or convalescent COVID-19. V is TRBV4-2 and J is TRBJ2-5, with a weak D call TRBD1 (6 bases). The sequenced sample was peripheral blood. DNA for the CDR3: TGTGCCAGCAGCCAAGAGGTGGGGGCGTACCAAGAGACCCAGTACTTC. As protein: CASSQEVGAYQETQYF.